This is a list of T cell receptor beta chains from one sample in a study of blood T cells in healthy people across ages. One entry per CDR3 protein, called by TCRdb with MiXCR from the 5' RACE reads. The top ten clones hold about a quarter of a sample with about 830,000 distinct CDR3 sequences, around two thirds of them seen once. The sample was blood. The receptors were gathered from a man aged 30 to 45 in good health. Each CDR3 is given with its conserved first and last residue. A D gene is named only where the DNA matches it firmly. Clone size, where shown, is once, few, many, or a class for clones that have expanded.

size,D,J,V,DNA,CDR3
many,TRBD1,TRBJ2-7,TRBV5-1,TGTGCCAGCAGTTCTACAGGGGGCTCCTACGAGCAGTACTTC,CASSSTGGSYEQYF
NA,NA,TRBJ1-5,TRBV4-2,TGTGCCAGCAGCCAAGATCGGGGAGGTTGGAATCAGCCCCAGCATTTT,CASSQDRGGWNQPQHF
NA,NA,TRBJ2-7,TRBV7-9,TGTGCCAGCAGCTTAATCCCGACTAAGCCCCTCTACGAGCAGTACTTC,CASSLIPTKPLYEQYF
NA,TRBD1,TRBJ2-3,TRBV11-2,TGTGCCAGCAGCCTCCGCGCGGGACAGGGAGTTTTATTACCTGCCACAGATACGCAGTATTTT,CASSLRAGQGVLLPATDTQYF
NA,NA,TRBJ1-2,TRBV4-3,TGCGCCAGCAGCCAACGTAAAGGGGAGTACGATCTTGGGGGCTACACCTTC,CASSQRKGEYDLGGYTF
NA,TRBD2,TRBJ2-5,TRBV6-2/TRBV6-3,TGTGCCAGCAGTAATAGCGGGCTTCGGGCGACCCAGTACTTC,CASSNSGLRATQYF
NA,NA,TRBJ2-1,TRBV29-1,TGCAGCGTTGAAGGCGGCGGGACAGACCTTTACAATGAGCAGTTCTTC,CSVEGGGTDLYNEQFF
few,NA,TRBJ2-3,TRBV20-1,TGCAGTGCTACCACCGAGGGAGACGGCGGTACGCAGTATTTT,CSATTEGDGGTQYF
NA,TRBD2,TRBJ2-1,TRBV5-1,TGCGCCAGCAGCTTGGATCGGGACTACTACAATGAGCAGTTCTTC,CASSLDRDYYNEQFF
once,NA,TRBJ2-4,TRBV7-9,TGTGCCAGCAGCCACGAGGAGGAGCAGTACTTC,CASSHEEEQYF
NA,NA,TRBJ2-4,TRBV6-1,TGTGCCAGCAGTGACACCGGGGACATTCAGTACTTC,CASSDTGDIQYF
once,NA,TRBJ2-3,TRBV29-1,TGCAGCGTTGACGGGCAGGAGGACCTGAAAAACGTGTTCCCACCCGAGGTCGCTGTGTTT,CSVDGQEDLKNVFPPEVAVF
NA,TRBD2,TRBJ2-1,TRBV20-1,TGCAGTGCTAGAGATCTTGTAGCGGGGGTGCGATTCTCCTACAATGAGCAGTTCTTC,CSARDLVAGVRFSYNEQFF
once,TRBD2,TRBJ2-1,TRBV6-5,TGTGCCAGCAGTTATACCGCGAGCGGGACTAGTGTCCATGAGCAGTTCTTC,CASSYTASGTSVHEQFF
few,NA,TRBJ2-3,TRBV20-1,TGCAGTGCTAACCCCGCTAGCGACAGGCCAGATACGCAGTATTTT,CSANPASDRPDTQYF
NA,TRBD1,TRBJ2-4,TRBV7-2,TGTGCCAGCAGCTGGACCCGGGACAGGAGAAACATTCAGTACTTC,CASSWTRDRRNIQYF
NA,NA,TRBJ2-5,TRBV6-5,TGTGCCAGCAGTCTAATCCGGGACTCCCAAGAGACCCAGTACTTC,CASSLIRDSQETQYF
NA,NA,TRBJ2-6,TRBV10-3,TGTGCCATCAGTGAGTCGTTCCCTGCCTCTGGGGCCAACGTCCTGACTTTC,CAISESFPASGANVLTF
few,NA,TRBJ2-5,TRBV4-1,TGCGCCAGCAGCCAAGTACACCATCTACAGGGGACCCAGTACTTC,CASSQVHHLQGTQYF
NA,NA,TRBJ1-4,TRBV29-1,TGCAGCGTATCGACCCAAAGGAATGAAAAACTGTTTTTT,CSVSTQRNEKLFF
NA,TRBD2,TRBJ2-5,TRBV6-6,TGTGCCAGCAGTCTGGCTAGCGGGGCGCAAGAGACCCAGTACTTC,CASSLASGAQETQYF
NA,NA,TRBJ1-2,TRBV5-4,TGTGCCAGCTACCGGGACGATCCATATGGCTACACCTTC,CASYRDDPYGYTF
few,TRBD1,TRBJ2-7,TRBV12-3/TRBV12-4,TGTGCCAGCAAACCGGGACAGGGGTTAACGAGCCCCTACGAGCAGTACTTC,CASKPGQGLTSPYEQYF
NA,TRBD1,TRBJ1-4,TRBV15,TGTGCCACCAGCAGGGACAGGGGGCCGGCAACTAATGAAAAACTGTTTTTT,CATSRDRGPATNEKLFF
few,NA,TRBJ2-3,TRBV12-3/TRBV12-4,TGTGCCAGCAGTACCGGGACTCAGAGCACAGATACGCAGTATTTT,CASSTGTQSTDTQYF
NA,TRBD1,TRBJ2-6,TRBV7-2,TGTGCCAACAGCTTAGCACAGGGGGCTGGGGCCAACGTCCTGACTTTC,CANSLAQGAGANVLTF
NA,NA,TRBJ2-5,TRBV20-1,TGCAGTGCTCTCGGAACACCCTGGGAGACCCTGTACTTC,CSALGTPWETLYF
once,NA,TRBJ2-7,TRBV24-1,TGTGCCACCAGTGATACAGGGGGGGACGAGCAGTACTTC,CATSDTGGDEQYF
once,NA,TRBJ1-2,TRBV2,TGTGCCAGCAGTTCCAGGGGCAACTATGGCTACACCTTC,CASSSRGNYGYTF
NA,NA,TRBJ1-6,TRBV5-1,TGCGCCAGCAGCTTGGTTTCAGGGAGGAATTCACCCCTCCACTTT,CASSLVSGRNSPLHF
NA,TRBD2,TRBJ2-5,TRBV10-3,TGTGCCATCAGTGTCGGAGGGACTAGCGGGGATGAGACCCAGTACTTC,CAISVGGTSGDETQYF
NA,TRBD1,TRBJ2-7,TRBV7-9,TGTGCCAGCAGACCCGTACAGGGGACCTCCTACGAGCAGTACTTC,CASRPVQGTSYEQYF
few,NA,TRBJ2-1,TRBV7-2,TGTGCCAGCAGCTTATTGGATACGGGCCCCGAACCCCAGTTCTTC,CASSLLDTGPEPQFF
few,TRBD2,TRBJ2-1,TRBV30,TGTGCCTGGAGTGGTGGGGCCGGACTAGCGGGGGGACGAACTTACAATGAGCAGTTCTTC,CAWSGGAGLAGGRTYNEQFF
NA,NA,TRBJ1-2,TRBV12-3/TRBV12-4,TGTGCCAGCAGGGACGATTCCTATGGCTACACCTTC,CASRDDSYGYTF
NA,TRBD2,TRBJ2-2,TRBV4-3,TGCGCCAGCAGTCCCCGACCCCTGACTAGCGGGGGGGCGGGGGAGCTGTTTTTT,CASSPRPLTSGGAGELFF
few,NA,TRBJ2-4,TRBV9,TGTGCCAGCAGCGTAGGTCCCGACGGGGACATTCAGTACTTC,CASSVGPDGDIQYF
NA,NA,TRBJ1-4,TRBV6-5,TGTGCCAGCAGTTCCGCCGGCCTTAATGAAAAACTGTTTTTT,CASSSAGLNEKLFF
NA,NA,TRBJ1-5,TRBV20-1,TGCAGTGCTAGAGATGTTGCAGGGATGGGCAATCAGCCCCAGCATTTT,CSARDVAGMGNQPQHF
NA,TRBD2,TRBJ2-1,TRBV7-2,TGTGCCTCGAAGACTAGCGGGGACCACAATGAGCAGTTCTTC,CASKTSGDHNEQFF
NA,TRBD2,TRBJ2-1,TRBV14,TGTGCCAGCAGCCAAGGAACCGGGGGGGCCTGGAATGAGCAGTTCTTC,CASSQGTGGAWNEQFF
few,NA,TRBJ2-5,TRBV6-6,TGTGCCAGCAGTTACGCCCAAGAGACCCAGTACTTC,CASSYAQETQYF
NA,NA,TRBJ2-3,TRBV27,TGTGCCAGCAGTGACGGAAGCACAGATACGCAGTATTTT,CASSDGSTDTQYF
NA,TRBD2,TRBJ2-7,TRBV10-3,TGTGCCACCCGGGAGGGCTTCAATGAGCAGTACTTC,CATREGFNEQYF
NA,NA,TRBJ2-1,TRBV20-1,TGCAGTGCAGACCCTAGGGAATCCTACAATGAGCAGTTCTTC,CSADPRESYNEQFF
once,NA,TRBJ1-6,TRBV3-1,TGTGCCAGCAGCCAAGAGGTGGACAGAAGCTCCTATAATTCACCCCTCCACTTT,CASSQEVDRSSYNSPLHF
NA,TRBD2,TRBJ2-6,TRBV10-3,TGTGCCATCAGTGGGTCGACTAGCGGGGGGTACTCTGGGGCCAACGTCCTGACTTTC,CAISGSTSGGYSGANVLTF
NA,NA,TRBJ1-2,TRBV29-1,TGCAGCGTTGAAGGATCTGAGTTTAACTATGGCTACACCTTC,CSVEGSEFNYGYTF
NA,NA,TRBJ2-3,TRBV11-2,TGTGCCAGCAGCTTCTGGTCCTCTCGGGGTTTCGCAGATACGCAGTATTTT,CASSFWSSRGFADTQYF
NA,NA,TRBJ1-2,TRBV20-1,TGCAGTGCTAGAGAGGGAAACCGTGGCTACACCTTC,CSAREGNRGYTF
NA,TRBD2,TRBJ2-1,TRBV7-3,TGTGCCAGCAGCTTAATATCTAGCGGGGGGCAGTTCTTC,CASSLISSGGQFF
NA,TRBD1,TRBJ2-5,TRBV7-3,TGTGCCAGCAGCTTAGGGACAGGGGGACCCGCCCGAGAGACCCAGTACTTC,CASSLGTGGPARETQYF
NA,TRBD2,TRBJ2-3,TRBV9,TGTGCCAGCAGCTTCTTAGCGGGGGGGCCGGCAGATACGCAGTATTTT,CASSFLAGGPADTQYF
few,TRBD2,TRBJ2-3,TRBV29-1,TGCAGCGTTGTGGGGGGACTAGCGGGGGGGCTGGATACGCAGTATTTT,CSVVGGLAGGLDTQYF